This T cell receptor beta chain was documented in a study of blood T cell repertoires in COVID-19 (dated by TCRdb to 2018 to 2020). For context, the study as a whole: Collaborator samples came from the United States, Italy and Spain and covered acute and convalescent phases of COVID-19. The material from the prospective study consisted of cDNA or gDNA derived from T cells, B-cell-depleted T cells, or PBMCs. The dataset comprised deeply sampled blood TCRbeta repertoires from subjects exposed to, actively infected with, or recovered from COVID-19. The repertoires were made available in a free public database intended to serve as a resource for research on the immune response to SARS-CoV-2. The samples were drawn from two sources: the first 160 participants of the ongoing ImmuneRACE study, and about 1,300 subjects contributed by 6 global collaborators. Sample metadata almost always included a de-identified subject ID, COVID-19 status, age in years and sex. Where available, HLA class I and class II types were taken from metadata supplied by the sample provider and were not determined by assay-based typing. General findings and caveats noted by the study authors: How much clinical and demographic metadata was included differed by source and by participant, and the metadata was provided uncurated.

One collaborating source in Seattle enrolled patients while the patients were actively infected and followed the patients over time throughout the course of disease. Whole blood was collected in K2EDTA tubes by collaborating institutions according to the institutions' own protocols. For TCRbeta analysis, collaborators shipped samples in one of three forms: frozen whole blood, isolated PBMCs, or DNA extracted from either of those sample types. TCRbeta CDR3 regions were amplified from genomic DNA by means of the immunoSEQ Assay, a bias-controlled multiplex PCR. The source study handled its data this way. Within the assay, amplification of reference gene primers was used to estimate how many nucleated cells each sample contained. To quantify the absolute abundance of each unique TCRbeta CDR3 rearrangement, sequence reads were collapsed and filtered. For each sample, productive Simpson clonality was calculated as the square root of Simpson's diversity index across productive rearrangements. As stored in TCRdb, this immuneACCESS dataset retains in-frame rearrangements with V and J assigned. A fraction of the clones does not appear; measured against another copy, unresolved V genes explain less than half of the discrepancy, and the remainder lacks a known reason. D and trimming were read from the DNA, whereas the V and J calls and clone size are those reported in that table. Here the sample has tens of thousands of clones; 82% occur a single time. Clones ranked in the top ten supply under 14% of the sample.

The CDR3 starts with the cysteine, ends with the phenylalanine, and has 12 residues. CDR3 DNA is the only sequence kept; it has 36 bases, read in frame from the first base. Trimming at the junction amounts to 7 bases on V and 3 bases on J, and the germline ends lie 9 bases apart. CDR1 and CDR2 were assigned from the germline V gene (reference sequence) as SGHNT and YYREEE. This clone appeared once. Which antigen it targets is not known. No base quality values were provided; no much bigger clone lies one nucleotide off. The chain uses TRBV5-4 and TRBJ2-3, with the D gene too uncertain to name. Sequenced material: peripheral blood. This receptor was taken from a man older than 75 with COVID-19, enrolled during active disease. The nucleotides are TGTGCCAGCGGCCGCTCTACAGATACGCAGTATTTT. It specifies CASGRSTDTQYF.